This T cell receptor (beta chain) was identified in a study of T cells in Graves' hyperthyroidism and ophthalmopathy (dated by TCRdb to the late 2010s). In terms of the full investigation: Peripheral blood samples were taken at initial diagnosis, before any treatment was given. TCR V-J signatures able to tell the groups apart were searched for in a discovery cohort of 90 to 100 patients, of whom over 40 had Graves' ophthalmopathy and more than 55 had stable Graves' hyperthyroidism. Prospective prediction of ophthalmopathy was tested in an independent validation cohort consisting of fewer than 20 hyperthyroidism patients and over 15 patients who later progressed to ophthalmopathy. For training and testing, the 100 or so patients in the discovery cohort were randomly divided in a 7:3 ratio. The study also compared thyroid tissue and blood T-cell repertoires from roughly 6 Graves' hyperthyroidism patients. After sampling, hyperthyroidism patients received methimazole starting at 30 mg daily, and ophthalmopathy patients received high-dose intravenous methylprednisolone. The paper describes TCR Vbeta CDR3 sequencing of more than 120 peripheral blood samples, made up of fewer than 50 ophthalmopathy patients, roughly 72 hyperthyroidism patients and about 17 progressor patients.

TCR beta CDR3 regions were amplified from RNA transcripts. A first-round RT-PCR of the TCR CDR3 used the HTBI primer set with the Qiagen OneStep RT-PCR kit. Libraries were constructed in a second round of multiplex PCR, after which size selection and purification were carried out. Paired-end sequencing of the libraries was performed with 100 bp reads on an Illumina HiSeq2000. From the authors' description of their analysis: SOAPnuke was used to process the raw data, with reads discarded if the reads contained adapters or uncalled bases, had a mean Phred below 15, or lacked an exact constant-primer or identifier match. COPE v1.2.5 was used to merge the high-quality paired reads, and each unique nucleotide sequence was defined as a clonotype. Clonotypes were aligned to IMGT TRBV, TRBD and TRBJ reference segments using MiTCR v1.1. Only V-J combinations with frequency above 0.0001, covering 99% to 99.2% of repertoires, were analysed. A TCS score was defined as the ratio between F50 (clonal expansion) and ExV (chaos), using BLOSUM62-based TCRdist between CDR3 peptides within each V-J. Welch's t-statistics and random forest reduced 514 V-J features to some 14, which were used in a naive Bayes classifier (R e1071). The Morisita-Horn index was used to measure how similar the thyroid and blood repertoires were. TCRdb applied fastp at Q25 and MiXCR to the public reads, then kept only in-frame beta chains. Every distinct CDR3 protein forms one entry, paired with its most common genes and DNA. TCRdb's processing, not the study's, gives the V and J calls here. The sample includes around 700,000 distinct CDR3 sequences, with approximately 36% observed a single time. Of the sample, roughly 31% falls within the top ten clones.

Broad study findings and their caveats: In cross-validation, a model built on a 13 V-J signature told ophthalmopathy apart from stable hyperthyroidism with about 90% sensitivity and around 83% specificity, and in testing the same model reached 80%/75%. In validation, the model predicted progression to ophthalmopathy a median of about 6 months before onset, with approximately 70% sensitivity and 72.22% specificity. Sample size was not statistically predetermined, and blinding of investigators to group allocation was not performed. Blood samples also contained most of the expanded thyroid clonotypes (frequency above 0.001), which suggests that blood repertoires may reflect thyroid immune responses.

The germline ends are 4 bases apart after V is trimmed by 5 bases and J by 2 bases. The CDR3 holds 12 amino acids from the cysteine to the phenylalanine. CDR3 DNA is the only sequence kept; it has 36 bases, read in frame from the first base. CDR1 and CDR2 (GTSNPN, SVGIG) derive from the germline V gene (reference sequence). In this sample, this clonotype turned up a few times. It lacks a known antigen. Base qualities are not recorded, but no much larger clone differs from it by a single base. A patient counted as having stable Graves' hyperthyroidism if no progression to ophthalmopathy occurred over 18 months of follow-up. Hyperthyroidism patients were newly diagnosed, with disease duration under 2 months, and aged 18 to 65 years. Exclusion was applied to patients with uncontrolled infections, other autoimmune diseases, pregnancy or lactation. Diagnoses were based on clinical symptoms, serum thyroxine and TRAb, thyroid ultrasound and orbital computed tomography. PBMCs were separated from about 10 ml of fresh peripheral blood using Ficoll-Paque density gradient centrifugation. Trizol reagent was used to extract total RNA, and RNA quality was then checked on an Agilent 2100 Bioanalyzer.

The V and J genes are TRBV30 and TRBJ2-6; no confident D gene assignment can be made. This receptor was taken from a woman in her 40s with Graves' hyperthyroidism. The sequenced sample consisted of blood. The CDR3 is CAWDPGANVLTF. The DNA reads TGTGCCTGGGACCCTGGGGCCAACGTCCTGACTTTC.